This entry features one TCR beta chain sequence. This record belongs to a study of cytomegalovirus exposure and HLA in healthy donors. The donors belonged to the roughly 130-subject validation cohort, separate from the roughly 670-subject first cohort. Some clones are missing from TCRdb's copy, which holds only in-frame ones; the method was immunoSEQ multiplex PCR. This sample yields some 88,000 clones, of which 96% are seen a single time; 0.6% to 0.85% belongs to the top ten. CDR3 length: 15 residues. Losses at the gene ends were 6 bases for V and 2 bases for J; bases not matched to a gene: 7. CDR1 and CDR2 from the germline V gene are MNHEY and SMNVEV (reference sequence).

J is TRBJ2-7 and V is TRBV27, with 10 bases identical to TRBD2. The sample comprised PBMCs. The TCR sequence derives from a man younger than 35 in good health and CMV-seronegative. CDR3 sequence (DNA): TGTGCCAGCAGCTTCATAGCGGGAGGCACCTACGAGCAGTACTTC. It translates to CASSFIAGGTYEQYF.